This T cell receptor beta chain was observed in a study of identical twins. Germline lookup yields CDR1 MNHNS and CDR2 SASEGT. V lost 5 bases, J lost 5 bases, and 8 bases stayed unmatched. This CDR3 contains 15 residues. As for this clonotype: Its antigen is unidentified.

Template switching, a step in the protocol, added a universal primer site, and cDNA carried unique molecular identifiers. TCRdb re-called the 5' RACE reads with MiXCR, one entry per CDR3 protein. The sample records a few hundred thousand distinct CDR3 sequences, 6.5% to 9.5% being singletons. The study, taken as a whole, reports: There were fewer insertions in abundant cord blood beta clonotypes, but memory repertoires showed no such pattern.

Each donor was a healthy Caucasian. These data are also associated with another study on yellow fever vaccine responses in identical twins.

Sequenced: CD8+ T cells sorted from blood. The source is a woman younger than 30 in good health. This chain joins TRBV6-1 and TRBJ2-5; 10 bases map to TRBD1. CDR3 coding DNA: TGTGCCAGCAGTACCCTGGGACAGGGGAGGGAGACCCAGTACTTC. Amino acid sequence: CASSTLGQGRETQYF.